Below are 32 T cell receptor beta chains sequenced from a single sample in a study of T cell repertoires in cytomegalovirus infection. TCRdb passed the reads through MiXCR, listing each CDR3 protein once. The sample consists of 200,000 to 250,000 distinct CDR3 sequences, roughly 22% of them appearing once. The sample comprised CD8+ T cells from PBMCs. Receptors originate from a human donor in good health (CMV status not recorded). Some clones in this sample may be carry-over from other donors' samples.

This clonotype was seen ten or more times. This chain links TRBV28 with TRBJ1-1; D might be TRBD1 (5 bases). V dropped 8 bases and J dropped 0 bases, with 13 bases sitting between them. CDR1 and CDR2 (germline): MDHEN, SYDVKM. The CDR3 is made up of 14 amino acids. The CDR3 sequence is CASRSPGLNTEAFF. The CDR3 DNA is TGTGCCAGCCGGAGTCCGGGACTGAACACTGAAGCTTTCTTT.

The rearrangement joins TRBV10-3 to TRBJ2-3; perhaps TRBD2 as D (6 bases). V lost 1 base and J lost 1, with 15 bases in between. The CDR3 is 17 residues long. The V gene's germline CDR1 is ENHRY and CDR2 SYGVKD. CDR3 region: CAISEFGGPTGTDTQYF. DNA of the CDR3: TGTGCCATCAGTGAGTTCGGGGGACCTACGGGCACAGATACGCAGTATTTT.

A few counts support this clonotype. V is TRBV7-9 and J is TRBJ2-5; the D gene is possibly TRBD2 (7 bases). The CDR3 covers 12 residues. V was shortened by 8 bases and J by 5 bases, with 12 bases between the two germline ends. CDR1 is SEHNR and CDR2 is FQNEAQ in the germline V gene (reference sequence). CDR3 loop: CASGGGIETQYF. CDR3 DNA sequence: TGTGCCAGCGGCGGGGGCATTGAGACCCAGTACTTC. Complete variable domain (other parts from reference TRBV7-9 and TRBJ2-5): DTGVSQNPRHKITKRGQNVTFRCDPISEHNRLYWYRQTLGQGPEFLTYFQNEAQLEKSRLLSDRFSAERPKGSFSTLEIQRTEQGDSAMYLCASGGGIETQYFGPGTRLLVL.

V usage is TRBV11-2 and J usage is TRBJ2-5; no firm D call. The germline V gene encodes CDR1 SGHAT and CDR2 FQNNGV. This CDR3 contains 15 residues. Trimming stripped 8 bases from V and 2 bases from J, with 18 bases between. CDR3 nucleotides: TGTGCCAGCGCCACCCGATCGGTGGGACAAGAGACCCAGTACTTC. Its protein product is CASATRSVGQETQYF. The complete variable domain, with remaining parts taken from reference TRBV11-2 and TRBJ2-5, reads EAGVAQSPRYKIIEKRQSVAFWCNPISGHATLYWYQQILGQGPKLLIQFQNNGVVDDSQLPKDRFSAERLKGVDSTLKIQPAKLEDSAVYLCASATRSVGQETQYFGPGTRLLVL.

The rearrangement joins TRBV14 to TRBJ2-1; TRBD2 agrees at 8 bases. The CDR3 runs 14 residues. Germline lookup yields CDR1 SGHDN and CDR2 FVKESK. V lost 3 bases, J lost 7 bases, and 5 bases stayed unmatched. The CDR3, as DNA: TGTGCCAGCAGCCACGGGACTAGTTGGAATGAGCAGTTCTTC. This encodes CASSHGTSWNEQFF.

This CDR3 reads CATGVRAGLNTEAFF. CDR3 sequence (DNA): TGTGCCACTGGGGTTCGGGCAGGCCTGAACACTGAAGCTTTCTTT. The chain couples TRBV11-1 to TRBJ1-1; D gene unclear. Trimming stripped 10 bases from V and 0 bases from J, with 18 bases between. The germline V gene encodes CDR1 SGHAT and CDR2 FQDESV (reference sequence). CDR3 length: 15 residues.

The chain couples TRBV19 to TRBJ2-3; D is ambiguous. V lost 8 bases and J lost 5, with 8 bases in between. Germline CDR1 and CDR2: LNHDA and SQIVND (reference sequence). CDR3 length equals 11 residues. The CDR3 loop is CASAGRDTQYF. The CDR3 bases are TGTGCCAGTGCAGGCAGAGATACGCAGTATTTT.

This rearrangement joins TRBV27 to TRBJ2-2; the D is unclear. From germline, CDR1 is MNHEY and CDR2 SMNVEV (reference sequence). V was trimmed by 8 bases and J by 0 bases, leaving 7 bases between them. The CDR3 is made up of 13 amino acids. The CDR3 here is CASGITNTGELFF. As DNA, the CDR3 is TGTGCCAGCGGCATAACGAACACCGGGGAGCTGTTTTTT.

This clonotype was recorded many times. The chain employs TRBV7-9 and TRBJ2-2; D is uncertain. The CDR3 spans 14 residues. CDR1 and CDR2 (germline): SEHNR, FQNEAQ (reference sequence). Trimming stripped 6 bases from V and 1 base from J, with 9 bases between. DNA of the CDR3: TGTGCCAGCAGGCCCCGAAGGAACACCGGGGAGCTGTTTTTT. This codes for CASRPRRNTGELFF.

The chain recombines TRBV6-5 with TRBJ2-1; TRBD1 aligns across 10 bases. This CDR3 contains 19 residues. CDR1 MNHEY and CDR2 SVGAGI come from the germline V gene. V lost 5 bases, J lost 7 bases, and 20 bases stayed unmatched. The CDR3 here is CASSPGQGVEDEPRNEQFF. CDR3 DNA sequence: TGTGCCAGCAGTCCCGGACAGGGGGTTGAGGACGAGCCTCGGAATGAGCAGTTCTTC.

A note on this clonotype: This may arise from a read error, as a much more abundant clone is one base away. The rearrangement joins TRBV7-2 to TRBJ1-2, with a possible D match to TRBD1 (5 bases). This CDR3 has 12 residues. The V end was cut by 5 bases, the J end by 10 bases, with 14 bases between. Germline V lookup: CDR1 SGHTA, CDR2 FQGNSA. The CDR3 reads CASSTTTDSYTF. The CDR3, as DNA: TGTGCCAGCAGCACTACGACAGATTCCTACACCTTC. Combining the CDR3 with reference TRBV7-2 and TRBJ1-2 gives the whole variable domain GAGVSQSPSNKVTEKGKDVELRCDPISGHTALYWYRQSLGQGLEFLIYFQGNSAPDKSGLPSDRFSAERTGGSVSTLTIQRTQQEDSAVYLCASSTTTDSYTFGSGTRLTVV.

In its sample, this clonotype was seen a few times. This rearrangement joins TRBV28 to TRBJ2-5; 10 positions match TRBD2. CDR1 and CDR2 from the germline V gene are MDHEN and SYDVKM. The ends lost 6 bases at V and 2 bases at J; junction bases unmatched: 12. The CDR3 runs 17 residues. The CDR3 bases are TGTGCCAGCAGCCCTATTGTTGGACTAGCGGAGCAAGAGACCCAGTACTTC. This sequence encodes CASSPIVGLAEQETQYF.

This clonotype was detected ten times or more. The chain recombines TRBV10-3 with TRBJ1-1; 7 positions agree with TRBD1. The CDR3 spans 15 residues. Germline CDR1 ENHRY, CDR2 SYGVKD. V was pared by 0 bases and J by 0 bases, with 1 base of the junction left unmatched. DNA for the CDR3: TGTGCCATCAGTGAGTCAAGGGGGCTGAACACTGAAGCTTTCTTT. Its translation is CAISESRGLNTEAFF.

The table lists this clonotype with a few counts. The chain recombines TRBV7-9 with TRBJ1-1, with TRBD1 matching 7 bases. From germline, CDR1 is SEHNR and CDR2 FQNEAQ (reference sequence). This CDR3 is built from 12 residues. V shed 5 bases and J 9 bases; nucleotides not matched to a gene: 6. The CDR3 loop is CASSPPGQKAFF. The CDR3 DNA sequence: TGTGCCAGCAGCCCGCCGGGACAGAAAGCTTTCTTT.

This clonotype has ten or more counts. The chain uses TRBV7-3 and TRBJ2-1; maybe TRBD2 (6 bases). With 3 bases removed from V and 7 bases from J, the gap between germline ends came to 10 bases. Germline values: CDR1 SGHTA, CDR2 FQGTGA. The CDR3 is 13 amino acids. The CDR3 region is CASSFGTANEQFF. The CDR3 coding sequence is TGTGCCAGCAGCTTCGGGACTGCGAATGAGCAGTTCTTC.

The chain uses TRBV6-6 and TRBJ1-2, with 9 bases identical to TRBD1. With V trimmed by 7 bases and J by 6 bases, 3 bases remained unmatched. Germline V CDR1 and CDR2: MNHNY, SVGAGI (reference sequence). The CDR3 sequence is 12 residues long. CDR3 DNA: TGTGCCAGCATAGGACAGGGGAATGGCTACACCTTC. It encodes CASIGQGNGYTF.

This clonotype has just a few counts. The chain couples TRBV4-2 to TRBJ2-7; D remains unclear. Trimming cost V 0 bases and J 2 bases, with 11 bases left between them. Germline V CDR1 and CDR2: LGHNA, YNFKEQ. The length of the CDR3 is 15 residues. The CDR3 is CASSQDHGSTYEQYF. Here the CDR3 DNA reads TGTGCCAGCAGCCAAGATCATGGGTCTACCTACGAGCAGTACTTC.

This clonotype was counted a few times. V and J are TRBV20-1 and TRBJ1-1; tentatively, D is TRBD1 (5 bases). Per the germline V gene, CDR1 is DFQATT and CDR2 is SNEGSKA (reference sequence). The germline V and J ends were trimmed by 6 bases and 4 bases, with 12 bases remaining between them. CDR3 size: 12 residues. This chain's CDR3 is CSARAGFTEAFF. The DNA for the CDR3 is TGCAGTGCACGAGCAGGGTTCACTGAAGCTTTCTTT.

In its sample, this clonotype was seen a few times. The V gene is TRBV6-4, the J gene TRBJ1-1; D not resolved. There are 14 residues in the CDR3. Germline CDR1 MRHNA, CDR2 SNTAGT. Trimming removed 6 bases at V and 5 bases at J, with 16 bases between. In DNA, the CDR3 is TGTGCCAGCAGGCAGGAACCTCGAGCGACTGAAGCTTTCTTT. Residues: CASRQEPRATEAFF.

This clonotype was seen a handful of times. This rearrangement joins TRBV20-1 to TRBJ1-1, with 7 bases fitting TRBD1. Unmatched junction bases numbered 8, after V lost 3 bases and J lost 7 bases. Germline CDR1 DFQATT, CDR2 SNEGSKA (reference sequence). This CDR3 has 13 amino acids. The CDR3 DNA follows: TGCAGTGCTAGGGGGACAGAGGCATATGAAGCTTTCTTT. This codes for CSARGTEAYEAFF.

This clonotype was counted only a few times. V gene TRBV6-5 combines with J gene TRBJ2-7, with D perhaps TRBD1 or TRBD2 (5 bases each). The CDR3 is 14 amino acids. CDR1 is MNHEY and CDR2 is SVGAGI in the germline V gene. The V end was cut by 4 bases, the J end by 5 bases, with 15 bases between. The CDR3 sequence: CASSSQGGWDEQYF. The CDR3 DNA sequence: TGTGCCAGCAGTTCCCAGGGCGGGTGGGACGAGCAGTACTTC.

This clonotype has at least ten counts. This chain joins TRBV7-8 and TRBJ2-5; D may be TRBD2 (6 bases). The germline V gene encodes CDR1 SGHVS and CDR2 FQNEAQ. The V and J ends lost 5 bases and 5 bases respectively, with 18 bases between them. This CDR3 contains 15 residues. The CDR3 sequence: CASSRGTGLPETQYF. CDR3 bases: TGTGCCAGCAGCCGGGGGACTGGTCTTCCTGAGACCCAGTACTTC.

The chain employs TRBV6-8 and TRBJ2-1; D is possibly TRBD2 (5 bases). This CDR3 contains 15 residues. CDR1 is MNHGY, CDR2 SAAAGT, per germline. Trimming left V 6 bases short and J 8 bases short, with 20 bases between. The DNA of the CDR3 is TGTGCCAGCAGGCCTTCGAGCGGACCCCGGGATGAGCAGTTCTTC. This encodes CASRPSSGPRDEQFF.

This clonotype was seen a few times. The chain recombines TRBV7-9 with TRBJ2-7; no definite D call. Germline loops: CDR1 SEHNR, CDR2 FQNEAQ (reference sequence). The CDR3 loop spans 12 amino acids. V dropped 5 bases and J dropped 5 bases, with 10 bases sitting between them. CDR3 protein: CASSPFPHEQYF. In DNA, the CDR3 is TGTGCCAGCAGCCCCTTCCCACACGAGCAGTACTTC.

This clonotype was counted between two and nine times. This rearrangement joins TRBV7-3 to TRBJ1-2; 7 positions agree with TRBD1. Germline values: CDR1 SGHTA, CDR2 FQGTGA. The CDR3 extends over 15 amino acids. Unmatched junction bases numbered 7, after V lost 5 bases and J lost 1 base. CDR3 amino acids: CASSPAGGLNYGYTF. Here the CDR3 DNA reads TGTGCCAGCAGCCCAGCAGGGGGACTTAACTATGGCTACACCTTC.

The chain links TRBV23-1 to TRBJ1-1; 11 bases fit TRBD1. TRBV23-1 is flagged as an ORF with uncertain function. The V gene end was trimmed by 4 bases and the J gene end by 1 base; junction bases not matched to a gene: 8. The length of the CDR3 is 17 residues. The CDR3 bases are TGCGCCAGCAGTCGCTATAAGGACAGGGGGCGGAACACTGAAGCTTTCTTT. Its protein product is CASSRYKDRGRNTEAFF.

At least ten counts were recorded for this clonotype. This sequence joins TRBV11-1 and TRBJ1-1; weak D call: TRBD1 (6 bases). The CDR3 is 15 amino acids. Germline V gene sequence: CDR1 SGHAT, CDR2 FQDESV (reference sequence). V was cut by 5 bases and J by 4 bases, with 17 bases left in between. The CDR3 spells CASSPPTGSGTEAFF. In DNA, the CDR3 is TGTGCCAGCAGCCCCCCCACAGGGAGTGGCACTGAAGCTTTCTTT.

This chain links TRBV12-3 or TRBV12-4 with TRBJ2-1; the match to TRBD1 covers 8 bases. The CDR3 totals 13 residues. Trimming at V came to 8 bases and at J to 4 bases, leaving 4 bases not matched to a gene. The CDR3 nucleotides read TGTGCCAGCTGGACAGGGCTTTACAATGAGCAGTTCTTC. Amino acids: CASWTGLYNEQFF.

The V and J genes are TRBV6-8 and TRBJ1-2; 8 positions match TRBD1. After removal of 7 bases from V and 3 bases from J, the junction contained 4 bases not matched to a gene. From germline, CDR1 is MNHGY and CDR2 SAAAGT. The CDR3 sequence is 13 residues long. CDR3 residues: CASTPTGDYGYTF. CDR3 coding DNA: TGTGCCAGCACCCCGACAGGGGACTATGGCTACACCTTC.

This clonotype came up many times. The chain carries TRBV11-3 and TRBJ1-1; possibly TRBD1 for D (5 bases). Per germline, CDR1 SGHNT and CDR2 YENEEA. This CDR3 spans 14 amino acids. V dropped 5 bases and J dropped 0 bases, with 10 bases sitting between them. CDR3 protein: CASSQTGLNTEAFF. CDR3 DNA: TGTGCCAGCAGCCAAACGGGGCTGAACACTGAAGCTTTCTTT.

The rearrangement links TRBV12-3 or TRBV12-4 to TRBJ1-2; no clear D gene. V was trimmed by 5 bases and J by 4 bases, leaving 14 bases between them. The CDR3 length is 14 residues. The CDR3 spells CASSRQGGVYGYTF. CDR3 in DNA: TGTGCCAGCAGTAGGCAAGGTGGGGTCTATGGCTACACCTTC.

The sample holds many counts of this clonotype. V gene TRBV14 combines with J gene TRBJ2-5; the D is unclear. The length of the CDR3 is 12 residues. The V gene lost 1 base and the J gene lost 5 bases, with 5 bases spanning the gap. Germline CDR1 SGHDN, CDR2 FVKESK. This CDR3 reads CASSQVSETQYF. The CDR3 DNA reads TGTGCCAGCAGCCAAGTGAGCGAGACCCAGTACTTC.